These T cell receptor beta chains were read from a single sample in a study of blood T cell repertoires in COVID-19. The repertoire was sequenced with immunoSEQ multiplex PCR; TCRdb's copy has only in-frame clones and lacks some. Here the sample spans tens of thousands of clones, 86% being singletons. Sequencing used peripheral blood. The source is a woman of 80 years or more with acute or convalescent COVID-19. Each CDR3 is given with its conserved first and last residue. Each record gives: CDR3 DNA, CDR3 protein, J gene, clone size, D gene, V gene. A D gene is named only where the DNA matches it firmly. Not all rows give a size; the values are once, few, many and, for expanded clones, a class.

CDR3nt: TGCAGTGCTAGTTCGACAGGGGCAACTAATGAAAAACTGTTTTTT; CDR3aa: CSASSTGATNEKLFF; j_gene: TRBJ1-4; abundance: NA; d_gene: TRBD1; v_gene: TRBV20-1
CDR3nt: TGTGCCAGCAGTTTACCTACTAGCGGGGGTTACAATGAGCAGTTCTTC; CDR3aa: CASSLPTSGGYNEQFF; j_gene: TRBJ2-1; abundance: NA; d_gene: TRBD2; v_gene: TRBV27
CDR3nt: TGTGCCAGCAGCCCCACCGGGACAGGAAAAGAGACCCAGTACTTC; CDR3aa: CASSPTGTGKETQYF; j_gene: TRBJ2-5; abundance: NA; d_gene: TRBD1; v_gene: TRBV9
CDR3nt: TGTGCCAGCAGCCCCAACAGGGGATATAATTCACCCCTCCACTTT; CDR3aa: CASSPNRGYNSPLHF; j_gene: TRBJ1-6; abundance: NA; d_gene: TRBD1; v_gene: TRBV5-4
CDR3nt: TGTGCCAGCAGCTTAAAACAGGGGTTCTCCTACGAGCAGTACTTC; CDR3aa: CASSLKQGFSYEQYF; j_gene: TRBJ2-7; abundance: NA; d_gene: TRBD1; v_gene: TRBV7-8
CDR3nt: TGTGCCAGCAGCGCCTCCGGGACAGGGGCCATTCCCACTCCCTTT; CDR3aa: CASSASGTGAIPTPF; j_gene: TRBJ1-4; abundance: few; d_gene: TRBD1; v_gene: TRBV7-9
CDR3nt: TGTGCCATCAGTGCCAGGGGCGAAGCCTACGAGCAGTACTTC; CDR3aa: CAISARGEAYEQYF; j_gene: TRBJ2-7; abundance: NA; d_gene: NA; v_gene: TRBV10-3
CDR3nt: TGTGCCACTTCCAGGCTAGCGGGGGGGGGCAATGAGCAGTTCTTC; CDR3aa: CATSRLAGGGNEQFF; j_gene: TRBJ2-1; abundance: NA; d_gene: TRBD2; v_gene: TRBV24-1
CDR3nt: TGTGCCAGCAGCGCACAGGGCGGTTCCTACGAGCAGTACTTC; CDR3aa: CASSAQGGSYEQYF; j_gene: TRBJ2-7; abundance: NA; d_gene: NA; v_gene: TRBV3-1/TRBV3-2
CDR3nt: TGTGCCAGAAGCTTGAACGGGACTGAAAAGAGCTCCTACAATGAGCAGTTCTTC; CDR3aa: CARSLNGTEKSSYNEQFF; j_gene: TRBJ2-1; abundance: NA; d_gene: NA; v_gene: TRBV5-3
CDR3nt: TGCAGTGCTAGAGATTCCAGTCGAGCTTTCTTT; CDR3aa: CSARDSSRAFF; j_gene: TRBJ1-1; abundance: NA; d_gene: NA; v_gene: TRBV20-1
CDR3nt: TGCGCCAGCAGCCAAGGACTAGCGGGCTACGAGCAGTACTTC; CDR3aa: CASSQGLAGYEQYF; j_gene: TRBJ2-7; abundance: NA; d_gene: TRBD2; v_gene: TRBV4-1
CDR3nt: TGTGCCAGCAGCTTAATCCCCGGCACTGAAGCTTTCTTT; CDR3aa: CASSLIPGTEAFF; j_gene: TRBJ1-1; abundance: NA; d_gene: NA; v_gene: TRBV7-2
CDR3nt: TGTGCCAGCAGCATGACAACCTCTTCAGGAACCTTC; CDR3aa: CASSMTTSSGTF; j_gene: TRBJ1-2; abundance: NA; d_gene: NA; v_gene: TRBV5-8
CDR3nt: TGTGCCAGCAGCCAACGGACAGATTCACTCACTGAAGCTTTCTTT; CDR3aa: CASSQRTDSLTEAFF; j_gene: TRBJ1-1; abundance: NA; d_gene: NA; v_gene: TRBV5-6